This T cell receptor (beta chain) was sequenced in a study of cytomegalovirus exposure and HLA in healthy donors. About the research overall: A previous analysis identified 95 million to 120 million unique TCR beta sequences derived from 180 million or so T cells. General study findings and limits: As was reported, the classifier diagnosed cytomegalovirus status with high specificity and sensitivity.

CDR3 size: 14 residues. V dropped 3 bases and J dropped 2; count of bases not matched to a gene: 2. Germline CDR1 and CDR2: LNHDA and SQIVND (reference sequence). The PCR had 60 Vbeta and 13 Jbeta primers. Profiled with immunoSEQ multiplex PCR; TCRdb holds only in-frame clones, not every one. The sample includes about 160,000 clones, roughly 80% of them seen just once. A word on this clone: What it recognizes is unknown.

The sample consisted of PBMCs. This clonotype was sampled from a man aged 25-45 years in good health and CMV-seropositive. The rearrangement uses TRBV19 and TRBJ2-3; 7 bases match TRBD1. The CDR3 region is CASSMTGSTDTQYF. The DNA of the CDR3 is TGTGCCAGTAGTATGACAGGGTCCACAGATACGCAGTATTTT.